This TCR beta chain was found in a study of control samples from healthy donors and cancer patients. The CDR3 runs 12 residues. CDR1 SQVTM and CDR2 ANQGSEA come from the germline V gene. The V gene end was trimmed by 7 bases and the J gene end by 5 bases; junction bases not matched to a gene: 8. TCRdb's table, derived via immunoSEQ multiplex PCR, lists solely in-frame clones and lacks some. This sample has 190,000 or so clones; about 93% occur once, and the top ten carry over 1.3%. The chain has TRBV29-1 and TRBJ2-7; 7 positions match TRBD1. The specimen sequenced was blood. This TCR derives from a man between 18 and 29 years old in good health. CDR3 nucleotides: TGCAGCGCCCTAGGGGGCTTAAACGAGCAGTACTTC. It encodes CSALGGLNEQYF.